This TCR beta chain is from a study of blood T cell repertoires in COVID-19. This clone was counted a single time. This CDR3 is built from 14 residues. Trimming took 5 bases from V and 1 from J, leaving 12 bases between them. Germline CDR1 and CDR2: SNHLY and FYNNEI. Authors' analysis steps: Nucleated cell number was recorded as an estimate derived from reference gene primer amplification. Sequencing was performed with immunoSEQ multiplex PCR; in TCRdb, only in-frame clones are kept and a portion is missing. The V and J calls and the clone size are those of that table, but D and trimming were determined from the DNA. This table holds more than 450,000 clones, 75% to 90% found once. Participants came from roughly 23 US areas, aged about 18 to 89 years.

The receptor's source is a woman under 30 who had recovered from COVID-19. Sequencing input: PBMCs or T cells enriched from blood (not recorded which). V is TRBV2 and J is TRBJ2-7, with D unclear. The CDR3 loop is CASSRDTASYEQYF. The CDR3 nucleotides read TGTGCCAGCAGTCGAGATACAGCATCCTACGAGCAGTACTTC.